Listed below are T cell receptor beta chains from one sample, sequenced in a study of blood T cell repertoires in COVID-19. Assay: immunoSEQ multiplex PCR; the TCRdb copy retains only in-frame clones and omits some. Of about 140,000 clones in the sample, approximately 80% were seen once. Source material: PBMCs or T cells enriched from blood (not recorded which). These receptors came from a woman aged 18-29 years who had been exposed to COVID-19. The CDR3 runs from the conserved cysteine through the conserved F or W. A D gene is named only where the DNA matches it firmly. Where a row states a size, it is once, few, many or the class of an expanded clone; other rows omit it.

CDR3nt: TGTGCCAGCAGCCAAGGCCAGGGTAAAAGTAAGACCCAGTACTTC; CDR3aa: CASSQGQGKSKTQYF; v_gene: TRBV14; j_gene: TRBJ2-5; abundance: .; d_gene: .
CDR3nt: TGTGCCAGCAGTGAATCTTCGGGGAGCTCTGGGGCCAACGTCCTGACTTTC; CDR3aa: CASSESSGSSGANVLTF; v_gene: TRBV25-1; j_gene: TRBJ2-6; abundance: .; d_gene: .
CDR3nt: TGTGCCAGCAAGGGGGGGCAGGGGCCTGAAGCTTTCTTT; CDR3aa: CASKGGQGPEAFF; v_gene: TRBV28; j_gene: TRBJ1-1; abundance: once; d_gene: .
CDR3nt: TGTGCCAGTAGTATGAACGGTCCTGGCACAGATACGCAGTATTTT; CDR3aa: CASSMNGPGTDTQYF; v_gene: TRBV19; j_gene: TRBJ2-3; abundance: .; d_gene: .
CDR3nt: TGTGCCAGCAGCCGGGACAGCTTGGAGTATGGCTACACCTTC; CDR3aa: CASSRDSLEYGYTF; v_gene: TRBV5-5; j_gene: TRBJ1-2; abundance: .; d_gene: TRBD1
CDR3nt: TGTGCCAGCAGCCCCAGCGGGGGCGGGGCCTACGAGCAGTACTTC; CDR3aa: CASSPSGGGAYEQYF; v_gene: TRBV7-3; j_gene: TRBJ2-7; abundance: .; d_gene: TRBD2
CDR3nt: TGTGCCAGCAGCATGACAGGGGGCTATGGCTACACCTTC; CDR3aa: CASSMTGGYGYTF; v_gene: TRBV28; j_gene: TRBJ1-2; abundance: .; d_gene: TRBD1
CDR3nt: TGTGCCAGCAGCCCTACTCTCTACGAGCAGTACTTC; CDR3aa: CASSPTLYEQYF; v_gene: TRBV25-1; j_gene: TRBJ2-7; abundance: .; d_gene: .
CDR3nt: TGTGCCAGCACCCTGGGACTAGCGGGAGGGGCAGATACGCAGTATTTT; CDR3aa: CASTLGLAGGADTQYF; v_gene: TRBV28; j_gene: TRBJ2-3; abundance: once; d_gene: TRBD2
CDR3nt: TGTGCCAGCTCACCGGACAGCCCGTGGGGCTACACCTTC; CDR3aa: CASSPDSPWGYTF; v_gene: TRBV18; j_gene: TRBJ1-2; abundance: .; d_gene: .
CDR3nt: TGTGCCAGCAGCCCTCGGGAGGGGAGGCGGCCCCAGCATTTT; CDR3aa: CASSPREGRRPQHF; v_gene: TRBV3-1/TRBV3-2; j_gene: TRBJ1-5; abundance: .; d_gene: .
CDR3nt: TGTGCCAGTAGTATCTTGGCTTCAGGGTACGGAAACACCATATATTTT; CDR3aa: CASSILASGYGNTIYF; v_gene: TRBV19; j_gene: TRBJ1-3; abundance: .; d_gene: .
CDR3nt: TGTGCCATCAAGCAAGATAATGAAAAACTGTTTTTT; CDR3aa: CAIKQDNEKLFF; v_gene: TRBV10-3; j_gene: TRBJ1-4; abundance: .; d_gene: .
CDR3nt: TGCGCCAGCAGGTACCTACCTTCGGAAAAACTGTTTTTT; CDR3aa: CASRYLPSEKLFF; v_gene: TRBV4-1; j_gene: TRBJ1-4; abundance: once; d_gene: .
CDR3nt: TGTGCCAGCGAGCTGTTCGGCGGGGAGCTGTTTTTT; CDR3aa: CASELFGGELFF; v_gene: TRBV19; j_gene: TRBJ2-2; abundance: .; d_gene: .
CDR3nt: TGTGCCAGCAGTTTTGGAGGGAATGAGCAGTTCTTC; CDR3aa: CASSFGGNEQFF; v_gene: TRBV12-3/TRBV12-4; j_gene: TRBJ2-1; abundance: .; d_gene: .
CDR3nt: TGTGCCAGCAGCGTAGGGGCGGTAGCGGGAGACGAGCAGTACTTC; CDR3aa: CASSVGAVAGDEQYF; v_gene: TRBV9; j_gene: TRBJ2-7; abundance: .; d_gene: TRBD2
CDR3nt: TGTGCCAGCAGTGTGGGGCCCCAAGAGACCCAGTACTTC; CDR3aa: CASSVGPQETQYF; v_gene: TRBV11-2; j_gene: TRBJ2-5; abundance: .; d_gene: .